The 6 T cell receptor beta chains reported below all come from one sample, sequenced in a study of T-cell reconstitution after alpha-beta-depleted transplantation in children. Preparing the TCRbeta library involved the use of unique molecular identifiers. TCRdb analysed the PCR reads with MiXCR anew, one entry per CDR3 protein. The table lists fewer than 450,000 distinct CDR3 sequences, 15% to 20% of them singletons. The sample was PBMCs, mostly from graft donor cells, taken 360 days after TCRalphabeta/CD19-depleted stem cell transplant. The receptors originated from a male patient between 2 and 9 years old who had a stem cell transplant for acute lymphoblastic leukemia, so the T cells may come from the graft donor.

The genes are TRBV19 and TRBJ2-2; tentatively, D is TRBD1 (5 bases). Per the germline V gene, CDR1 is LNHDA and CDR2 is SQIVND (reference sequence). The V gene lost 3 bases and the J gene lost 1 base, with 9 bases spanning the gap. CDR3 length: 15 amino acids. DNA of the CDR3: TGTGCCAGTAGTATTCAGGGTGGGAACACCGGGGAGCTGTTTTTT. This sequence encodes CASSIQGGNTGELFF.

This clonotype was recorded at least ten times. The rearrangement joins TRBV20-1 to TRBJ2-1; 9 bases match TRBD2. Looked up from germline, CDR1 is DFQATT and CDR2 is SNEGSKA (reference sequence). CDR3 size: 16 residues. With V trimmed by 5 bases and J by 6 bases, 14 bases remained unmatched. The CDR3 protein is CSAGHFLAGIPNEQFF. The CDR3 DNA follows: TGCAGTGCTGGTCACTTTCTAGCGGGGATTCCCAATGAGCAGTTCTTC.

The table lists this clonotype with many counts. The chain employs TRBV12-3 or TRBV12-4 and TRBJ2-1, with 14 bases aligning to TRBD2. This CDR3 is built from 16 residues. The junction had 9 bases not matched to a gene; V was cut back by 5 bases and J by 9 bases. As DNA, the CDR3 is TGTGCCAGCAGTCTTACGGGACTAGCGGGAGCGGGTGAGCAGTTCTTC. It yields the protein CASSLTGLAGAGEQFF.

This rearrangement joins TRBV10-3 to TRBJ2-5; D is undetermined. Deletions cut 0 bases from V and 1 base from J, with 9 bases between. Germline V lookup: CDR1 ENHRY, CDR2 SYGVKD. CDR3 length: 15 residues. CDR3 coding DNA: TGTGCCATCAGTGAGTCCATGGCACCCCAAGAGACCCAGTACTTC. Translating it yields CAISESMAPQETQYF.

A few counts support this clonotype. The chain links TRBV29-1 to TRBJ2-3; TRBD1 or TRBD2 may be the D gene (7 bases each). Germline CDR1 and CDR2: SQVTM and ANQGSEA. V lost 6 bases, J lost 5 bases, and 18 bases lay in between. The CDR3 runs 14 residues. The CDR3 loop reads CSVGRGGFGDTQYF. CDR3 nucleotides: TGCAGCGTGGGCAGGGGGGGGTTCGGAGATACGCAGTATTTT.

This clonotype was recorded once. The chain links TRBV3-1 to TRBJ2-7; 10 bases are shared with TRBD1. The germline CDR1 and CDR2 sequences are LGHDT and YNNKEL (reference sequence). V lost 6 bases to trimming and J lost 4 bases; unmatched junction nucleotides: 9. This CDR3 is 15 amino acids long. CDR3 amino acids: CASSPRPGQGYEQYF. CDR3 nucleotides: TGTGCCAGCAGTCCTCGACCGGGACAGGGGTACGAGCAGTACTTC.